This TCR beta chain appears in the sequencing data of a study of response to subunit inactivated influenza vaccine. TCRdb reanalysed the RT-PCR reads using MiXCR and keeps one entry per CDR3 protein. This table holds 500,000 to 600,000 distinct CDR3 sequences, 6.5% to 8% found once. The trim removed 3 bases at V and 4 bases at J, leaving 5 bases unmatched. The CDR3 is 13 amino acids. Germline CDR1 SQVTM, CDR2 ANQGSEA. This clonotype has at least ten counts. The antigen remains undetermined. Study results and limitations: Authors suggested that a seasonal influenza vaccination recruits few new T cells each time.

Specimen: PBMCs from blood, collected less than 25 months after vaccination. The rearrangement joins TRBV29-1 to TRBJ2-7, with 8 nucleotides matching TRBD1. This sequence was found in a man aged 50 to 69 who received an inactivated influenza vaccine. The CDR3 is CSVDRGRGYEQYF. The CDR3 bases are TGCAGCGTTGACAGGGGGCGTGGGTACGAGCAGTACTTC.